A single T cell receptor beta chain is shown here with its context. The data derive from a study of control samples from healthy donors and cancer patients. Germline V gene sequence: CDR1 SNHLY, CDR2 FYNNEI. The CDR3 length is 16 residues. Between the trimmed V and J ends, which lost 4 bases and 2 bases, there was a span of 15 bases. The assay was immunoSEQ multiplex PCR, and TCRdb's table has in-frame clones only and misses some. This sample has more than 100,000 clones, with approximately 88% found just once. The V gene is TRBV2, the J gene TRBJ1-5; maybe TRBD1 (6 bases). The TCR comes from a man aged 35 to 55 in good health. Sequenced material: blood. The CDR3 loop reads CASSGFGPGGNQPQHF. The CDR3 bases are TGTGCCAGCAGTGGGTTCGGTCCAGGGGGCAATCAGCCCCAGCATTTT.